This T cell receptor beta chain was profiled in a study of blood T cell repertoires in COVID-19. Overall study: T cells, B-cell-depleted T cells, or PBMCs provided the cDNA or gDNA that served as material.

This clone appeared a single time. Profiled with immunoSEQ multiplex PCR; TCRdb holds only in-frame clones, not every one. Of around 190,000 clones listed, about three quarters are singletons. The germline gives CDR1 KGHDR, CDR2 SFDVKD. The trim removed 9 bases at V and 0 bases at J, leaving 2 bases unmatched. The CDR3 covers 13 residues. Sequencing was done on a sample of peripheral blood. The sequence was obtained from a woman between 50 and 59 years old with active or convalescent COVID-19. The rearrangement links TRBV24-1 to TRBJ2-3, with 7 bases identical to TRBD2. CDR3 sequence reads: CATSRGSTDTQYF. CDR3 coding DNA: TGTGCCACCTCGCGGGGGAGCACAGATACGCAGTATTTT.